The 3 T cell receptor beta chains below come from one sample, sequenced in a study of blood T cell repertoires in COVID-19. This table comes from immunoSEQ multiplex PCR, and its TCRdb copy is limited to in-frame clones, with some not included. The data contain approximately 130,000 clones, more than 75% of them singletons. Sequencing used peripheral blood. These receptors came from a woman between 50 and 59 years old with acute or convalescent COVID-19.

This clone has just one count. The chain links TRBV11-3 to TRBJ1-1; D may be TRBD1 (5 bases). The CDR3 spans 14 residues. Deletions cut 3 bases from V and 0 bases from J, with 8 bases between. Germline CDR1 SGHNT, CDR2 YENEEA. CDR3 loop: CASSFRRVNTEAFF. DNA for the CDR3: TGTGCCAGCAGCTTCCGCAGGGTGAACACTGAAGCTTTCTTT.

DNA of the CDR3: TGTGCCAGCACCCCTTTCGGGAGTGAAAAACTGTTTTTT. It codes for CASTPFGSEKLFF. The rearrangement uses TRBV2 and TRBJ1-4; D call uncertain. The CDR3 covers 13 residues. Between the trimmed V and J ends, which lost 7 bases and 7 bases, there was a span of 13 bases. CDR1 SNHLY and CDR2 FYNNEI come from the germline V gene.

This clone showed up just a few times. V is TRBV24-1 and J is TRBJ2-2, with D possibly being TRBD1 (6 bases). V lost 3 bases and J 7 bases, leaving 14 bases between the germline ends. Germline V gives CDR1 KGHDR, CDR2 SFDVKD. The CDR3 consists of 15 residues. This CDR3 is CATSDRNRAGGELFF. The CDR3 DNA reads TGTGCCACCAGTGATAGGAACAGGGCGGGCGGGGAGCTGTTTTTT.